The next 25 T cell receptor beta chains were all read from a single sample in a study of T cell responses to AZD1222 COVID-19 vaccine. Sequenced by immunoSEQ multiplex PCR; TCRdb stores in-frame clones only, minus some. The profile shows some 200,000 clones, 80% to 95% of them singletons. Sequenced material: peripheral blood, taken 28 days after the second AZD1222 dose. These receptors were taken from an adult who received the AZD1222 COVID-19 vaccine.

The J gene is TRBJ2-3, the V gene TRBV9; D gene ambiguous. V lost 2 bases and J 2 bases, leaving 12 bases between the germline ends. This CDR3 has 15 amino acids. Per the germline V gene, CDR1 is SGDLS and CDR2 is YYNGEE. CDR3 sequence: CASSVGGSLTDTQYF. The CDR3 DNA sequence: TGTGCCAGCAGCGTGGGTGGGTCCCTCACAGATACGCAGTATTTT.

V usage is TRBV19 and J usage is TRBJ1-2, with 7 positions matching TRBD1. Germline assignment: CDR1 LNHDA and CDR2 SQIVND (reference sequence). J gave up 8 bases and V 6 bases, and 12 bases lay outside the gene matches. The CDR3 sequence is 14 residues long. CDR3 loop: CASSATTGLLGYTF. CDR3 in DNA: TGTGCCAGTAGCGCGACGACAGGGCTTCTCGGCTACACCTTC.

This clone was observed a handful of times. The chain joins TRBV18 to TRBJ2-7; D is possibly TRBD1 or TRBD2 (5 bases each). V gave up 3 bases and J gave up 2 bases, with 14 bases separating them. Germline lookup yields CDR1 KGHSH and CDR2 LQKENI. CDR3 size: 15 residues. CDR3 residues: CASSPPGRMTYEQYF. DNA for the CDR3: TGTGCCAGCTCACCTCCGGGACGGATGACCTACGAGCAGTACTTC. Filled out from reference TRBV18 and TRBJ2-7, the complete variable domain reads NAGVMQNPRHLVRRRGQEARLRCSPMKGHSHVYWYRQLPEEGLKFMVYLQKENIIDESGMPKERFSAEFPKEGPSILRIQQVVRGDSAAYFCASSPPGRMTYEQYFGPGTRLTVT.

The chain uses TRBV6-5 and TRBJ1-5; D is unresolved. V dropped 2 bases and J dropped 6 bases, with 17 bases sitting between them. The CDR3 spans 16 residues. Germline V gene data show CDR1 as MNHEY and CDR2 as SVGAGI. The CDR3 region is CASSYGVDGPGQPQHF. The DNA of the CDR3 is TGTGCCAGCAGTTACGGGGTAGATGGGCCAGGTCAGCCCCAGCATTTT.

CDR3 loop: CASSEEGNPNEKLFF. Here the CDR3 DNA reads TGTGCCAGCAGTGAGGAGGGGAATCCCAATGAAAAACTGTTTTTT. The chain carries TRBV2 and TRBJ1-4; possibly TRBD1 for D (5 bases). This CDR3 has 15 amino acids. Trimming removed 3 bases at V and 5 bases at J, with 13 bases between. The germline V gene has CDR1 SNHLY and CDR2 FYNNEI.

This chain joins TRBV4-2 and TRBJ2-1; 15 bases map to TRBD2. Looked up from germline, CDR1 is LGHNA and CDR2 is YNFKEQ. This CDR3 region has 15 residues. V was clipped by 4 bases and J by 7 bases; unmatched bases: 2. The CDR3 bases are TGTGCCAGCAGCCTTGGGACTAGCGGGAGGAATGAGCAGTTCTTC. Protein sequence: CASSLGTSGRNEQFF.

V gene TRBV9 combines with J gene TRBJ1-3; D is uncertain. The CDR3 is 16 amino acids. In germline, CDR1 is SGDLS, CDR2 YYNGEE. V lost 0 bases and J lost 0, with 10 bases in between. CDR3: CASSVGGLSSGNTIYF. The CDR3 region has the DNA TGTGCCAGCAGCGTAGGAGGCCTAAGCTCTGGAAACACCATATATTTT.

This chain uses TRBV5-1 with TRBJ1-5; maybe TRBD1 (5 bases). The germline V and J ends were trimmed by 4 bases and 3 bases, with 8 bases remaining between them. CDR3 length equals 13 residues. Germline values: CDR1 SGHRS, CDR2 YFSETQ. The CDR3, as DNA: TGCGCCAGCAGCCGGGGGAACAATCAGCCCCAGCATTTT. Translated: CASSRGNNQPQHF. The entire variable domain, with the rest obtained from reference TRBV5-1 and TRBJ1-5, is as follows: KAGVTQTPRYLIKTRGQQVTLSCSPISGHRSVSWYQQTPGQGLQFLFEYFSETQRNKGNFPGRFSGRQFSNSRSEMNVSTLELGDSALYLCASSRGNNQPQHFGDGTRLSIL.

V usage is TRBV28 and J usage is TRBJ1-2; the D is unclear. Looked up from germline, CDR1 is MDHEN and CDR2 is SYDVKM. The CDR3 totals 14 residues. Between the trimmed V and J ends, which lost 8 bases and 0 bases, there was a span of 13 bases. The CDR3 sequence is CASLWPWPNYGYTF. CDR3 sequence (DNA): TGTGCCAGCCTATGGCCGTGGCCTAACTATGGCTACACCTTC.

This chain's CDR3 is CASSPYGWRQPQHF. CDR3 DNA sequence: TGTGCCAGCAGTCCCTATGGGTGGAGACAGCCCCAGCATTTT. The chain joins TRBV27 to TRBJ1-5; D call uncertain. The length of the CDR3 is 14 residues. The germline V gene has CDR1 MNHEY and CDR2 SMNVEV (reference sequence). Trimming cost V 5 bases and J 7 bases, with 15 bases left between them.

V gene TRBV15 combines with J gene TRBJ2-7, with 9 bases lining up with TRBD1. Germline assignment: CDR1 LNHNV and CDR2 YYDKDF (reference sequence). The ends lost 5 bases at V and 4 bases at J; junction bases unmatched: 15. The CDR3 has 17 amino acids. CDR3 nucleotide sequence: TGTGCCACCAGCGACAGACAGGGGGTGAATTTTCGGTACGAGCAGTACTTC. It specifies CATSDRQGVNFRYEQYF.

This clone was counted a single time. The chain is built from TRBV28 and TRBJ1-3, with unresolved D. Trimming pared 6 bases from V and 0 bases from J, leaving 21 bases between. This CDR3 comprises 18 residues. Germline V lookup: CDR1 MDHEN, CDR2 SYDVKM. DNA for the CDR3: TGTGCCAGCAGAACAGCTCGGCACGGAAATCCCTCTGGAAACACCATATATTTT. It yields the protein CASRTARHGNPSGNTIYF. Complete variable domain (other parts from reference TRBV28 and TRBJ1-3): DVKVTQSSRYLVKRTGEKVFLECVQDMDHENMFWYRQDPGLGLRLIYFSYDVKMKEKGDIPEGYSVSREKKERFSLILESASTNQTSMYLCASRTARHGNPSGNTIYFGEGSWLTVV.

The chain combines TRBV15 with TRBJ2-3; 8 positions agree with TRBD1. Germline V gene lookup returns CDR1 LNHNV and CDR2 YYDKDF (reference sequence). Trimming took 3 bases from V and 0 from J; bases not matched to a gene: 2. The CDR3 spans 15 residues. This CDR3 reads CATSSRGLSTDTQYF. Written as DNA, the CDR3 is TGTGCCACCAGCAGCAGGGGGCTTAGCACAGATACGCAGTATTTT.

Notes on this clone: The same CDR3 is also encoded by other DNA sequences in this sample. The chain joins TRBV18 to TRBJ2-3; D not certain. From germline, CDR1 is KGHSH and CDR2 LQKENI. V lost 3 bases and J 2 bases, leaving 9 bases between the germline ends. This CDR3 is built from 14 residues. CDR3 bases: TGTGCCAGCTCACCCCTACCGTCCACAGATACGCAGTATTTT. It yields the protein CASSPLPSTDTQYF.

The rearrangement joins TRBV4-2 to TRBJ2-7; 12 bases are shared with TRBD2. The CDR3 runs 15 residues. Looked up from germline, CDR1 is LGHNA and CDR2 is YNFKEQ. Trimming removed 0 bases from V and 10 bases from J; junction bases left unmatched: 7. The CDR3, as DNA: TGTGCCAGCAGCCAAGAAGCGACTAGCGGGAGTTTTCAGTACTTC. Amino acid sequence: CASSQEATSGSFQYF.

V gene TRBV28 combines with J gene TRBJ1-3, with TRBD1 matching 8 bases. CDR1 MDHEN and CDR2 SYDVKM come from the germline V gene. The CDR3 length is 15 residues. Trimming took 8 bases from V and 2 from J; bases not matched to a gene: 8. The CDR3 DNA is TGTGCCAGCCTCCCGGGGACAGGCGCTGGAAACACCATATATTTT. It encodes CASLPGTGAGNTIYF. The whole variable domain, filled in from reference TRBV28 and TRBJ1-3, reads DVKVTQSSRYLVKRTGEKVFLECVQDMDHENMFWYRQDPGLGLRLIYFSYDVKMKEKGDIPEGYSVSREKKERFSLILESASTNQTSMYLCASLPGTGAGNTIYFGEGSWLTVV.

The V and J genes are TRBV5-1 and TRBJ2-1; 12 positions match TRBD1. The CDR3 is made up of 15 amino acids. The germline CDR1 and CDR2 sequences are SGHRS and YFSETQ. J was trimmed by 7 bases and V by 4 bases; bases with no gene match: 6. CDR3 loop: CASSVTGQGANEQFF. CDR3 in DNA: TGCGCCAGCAGCGTAACGGGACAGGGGGCGAATGAGCAGTTCTTC.

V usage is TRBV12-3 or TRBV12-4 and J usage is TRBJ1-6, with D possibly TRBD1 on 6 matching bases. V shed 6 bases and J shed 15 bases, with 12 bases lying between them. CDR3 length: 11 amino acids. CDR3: CASSHGQILHF. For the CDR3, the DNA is TGTGCCAGCAGCCACGGACAGATCCTCCACTTT.

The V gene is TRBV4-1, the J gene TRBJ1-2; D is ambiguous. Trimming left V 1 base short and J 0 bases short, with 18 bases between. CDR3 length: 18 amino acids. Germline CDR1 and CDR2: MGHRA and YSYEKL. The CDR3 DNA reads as TGCGCCAGCAGCCAAGTTGGTAAGGGAGACGTAGCTAACTATGGCTACACCTTC. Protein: CASSQVGKGDVANYGYTF.

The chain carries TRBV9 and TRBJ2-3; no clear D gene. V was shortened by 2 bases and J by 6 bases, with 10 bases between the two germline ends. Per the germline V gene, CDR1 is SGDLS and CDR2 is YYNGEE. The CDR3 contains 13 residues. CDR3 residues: CASSVLDADTQYF. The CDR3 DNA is TGTGCCAGCAGCGTTCTGGATGCGGATACGCAGTATTTT.

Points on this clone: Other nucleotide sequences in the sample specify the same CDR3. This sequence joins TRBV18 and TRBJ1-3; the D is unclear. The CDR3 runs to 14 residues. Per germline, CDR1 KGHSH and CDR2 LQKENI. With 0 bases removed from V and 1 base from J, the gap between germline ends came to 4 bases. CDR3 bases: TGTGCCAGCTCACCACCAGGGTCTGGAAACACCATATATTTT. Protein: CASSPPGSGNTIYF. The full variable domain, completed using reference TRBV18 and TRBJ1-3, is NAGVMQNPRHLVRRRGQEARLRCSPMKGHSHVYWYRQLPEEGLKFMVYLQKENIIDESGMPKERFSAEFPKEGPSILRIQQVVRGDSAAYFCASSPPGSGNTIYFGEGSWLTVV.

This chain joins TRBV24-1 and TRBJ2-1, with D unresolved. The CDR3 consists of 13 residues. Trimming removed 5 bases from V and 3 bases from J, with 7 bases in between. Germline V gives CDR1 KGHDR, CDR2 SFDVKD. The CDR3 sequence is CATSGVSYNEQFF. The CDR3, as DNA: TGTGCCACCAGTGGTGTTAGCTACAATGAGCAGTTCTTC.

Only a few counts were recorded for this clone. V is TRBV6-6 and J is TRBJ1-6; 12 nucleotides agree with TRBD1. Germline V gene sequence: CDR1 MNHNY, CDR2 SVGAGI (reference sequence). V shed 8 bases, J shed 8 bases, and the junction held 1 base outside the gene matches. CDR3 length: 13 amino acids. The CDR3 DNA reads TGTGCCAGCCGGGACAGGGGGCATTCACCCCTCCACTTT. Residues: CASRDRGHSPLHF.

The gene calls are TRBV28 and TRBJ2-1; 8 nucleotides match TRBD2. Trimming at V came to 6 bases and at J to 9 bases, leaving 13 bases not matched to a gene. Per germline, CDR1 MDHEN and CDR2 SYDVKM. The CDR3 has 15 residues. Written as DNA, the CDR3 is TGTGCCAGCAGACCTCGGAGCGGGAGATGGGTTGAGCAGTTCTTC. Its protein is CASRPRSGRWVEQFF.

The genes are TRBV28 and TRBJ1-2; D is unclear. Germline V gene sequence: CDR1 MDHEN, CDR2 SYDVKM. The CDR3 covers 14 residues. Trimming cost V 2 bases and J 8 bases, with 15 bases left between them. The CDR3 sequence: CASSLRQALEGYTF. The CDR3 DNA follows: TGTGCCAGCAGTTTACGGCAGGCCCTTGAAGGCTACACCTTC.